These 24 T cell receptor beta chains were sequenced from one sample in a study of blood T cell repertoires in COVID-19. The table came from immunoSEQ multiplex PCR; TCRdb's copy has only in-frame clones and leaves some out. The sample has some 150,000 clones, around 78% seen once. The sequenced sample consisted of PBMCs or T cells enriched from blood (not recorded which). The receptor source for this set is a woman aged 50 to 60 who had recovered from COVID-19.

V is TRBV19 and J is TRBJ1-5; D is perhaps TRBD1 (6 bases). Trimming pared 3 bases from V and 1 base from J, leaving 10 bases between. Germline assignment: CDR1 LNHDA and CDR2 SQIVND (reference sequence). This CDR3 comprises 15 residues. CDR3 in amino acids: CASSIVQGSNQPQHF. The CDR3, as DNA: TGTGCCAGTAGTATTGTCCAGGGGAGCAATCAGCCCCAGCATTTT.

The rearrangement joins TRBV15 to TRBJ2-1, with 9 bases identical to TRBD2. The germline V gene has CDR1 LNHNV and CDR2 YYDKDF (reference sequence). CDR3 size: 17 residues. V was clipped by 0 bases and J by 6 bases; unmatched bases: 9. Written as DNA, the CDR3 is TGTGCCACCAGCAGAGAGTTAGGACTAGCGAGTCTCAATGAGCAGTTCTTC. This codes for CATSRELGLASLNEQFF. Supplemented by reference TRBV15 and TRBJ2-1, the full variable domain reads DAMVIQNPRYQVTQFGKPVTLSCSQTLNHNVMYWYQQKSSQAPKLLFHYYDKDFNNEADTPDNFQSRRPNTSFCFLDIRSPGLGDTAMYLCATSRELGLASLNEQFFGPGTRLTVL.

This clone appeared a single time. This chain connects TRBV5-6 to TRBJ2-6; D remains unclear. Germline loops: CDR1 SGHDT, CDR2 YYEEEE. The length of the CDR3 is 14 residues. V was pared by 2 bases and J by 0 bases, with 3 bases between. The CDR3: CASSFGSGANVLTF. The CDR3 bases are TGTGCCAGCAGCTTCGGCTCTGGGGCCAACGTCCTGACTTTC. Full variable domain (missing parts from reference TRBV5-6 and TRBJ2-6): DAGVTQSPTHLIKTRGQQVTLRCSPKSGHDTVSWYQQALGQGPQFIFQYYEEEERQRGNFPDRFSGHQFPNYSSELNVNALLLGDSALYLCASSFGSGANVLTFGAGSRLTVL.

This sequence joins TRBV11-2 and TRBJ2-3; the D gene is possibly TRBD1 (6 bases). The germline V gene encodes CDR1 SGHAT and CDR2 FQNNGV. The CDR3 is 16 residues long. The V end was cut by 5 bases, the J end by 0 bases, with 15 bases between. The CDR3 here is CASSPGVGTSTDTQYF. CDR3 coding DNA: TGTGCCAGCAGCCCAGGGGTCGGCACAAGCACAGATACGCAGTATTTT.

This chain uses TRBV28 with TRBJ2-1; 7 nucleotides match TRBD1. CDR1 MDHEN and CDR2 SYDVKM come from the germline V gene. The CDR3 is 16 amino acids. V was pared by 6 bases and J by 4 bases, with 12 bases of the junction left unmatched. The CDR3 loop reads CASSRDLGTEYNEQFF. CDR3 bases: TGTGCCAGCAGCCGAGACCTCGGGACAGAATACAATGAGCAGTTCTTC.

The chain links TRBV27 to TRBJ1-2; D not resolved. The CDR3 extends over 15 amino acids. Trimming stripped 3 bases from V and 1 base from J, with 12 bases between. The V gene's germline CDR1 is MNHEY and CDR2 SMNVEV (reference sequence). CDR3 residues: CASSFSGEVNYGYTF. The CDR3, as DNA: TGTGCCAGCAGTTTTTCCGGGGAGGTTAACTATGGCTACACCTTC.

This clone was picked up many times. The genes are TRBV4-1 and TRBJ2-2, with TRBD2 identical over 15 bases. CDR1 MGHRA and CDR2 YSYEKL come from the germline V gene. The J segment lost 4 bases and the V segment lost 5 bases, leaving 5 bases of the junction unmatched. The CDR3 has 17 amino acids. The CDR3 DNA reads as TGCGCCAGCAGCTTTCGGACTAGCGGGAGGGCCACCGGGGAGCTGTTTTTT. Protein product: CASSFRTSGRATGELFF.

The chain combines TRBV3-1 (or the pseudogene TRBV3-2) with TRBJ2-5; perhaps TRBD2 as D (7 bases). This CDR3 comprises 14 residues. The V gene's germline CDR1 is LGHDT and CDR2 YNNKEL (reference sequence). Trimming removed 0 bases at V and 7 bases at J, with 12 bases between. The CDR3 protein is CASSQDGGLGTQYF. CDR3 in DNA: TGTGCCAGCAGCCAAGACGGGGGGCTTGGGACCCAGTACTTC.

The rearrangement uses TRBV7-9 and TRBJ1-4; D is uncertain. Germline values: CDR1 SEHNR, CDR2 FQNEAQ (reference sequence). V was shortened by 6 bases and J by 8 bases, with 16 bases between the two germline ends. CDR3 size: 14 residues. The CDR3 loop is CASSSTAEVEKLFF. The DNA for the CDR3 is TGTGCCAGCAGTTCCACGGCCGAGGTCGAAAAACTGTTTTTT.

The rearrangement uses TRBV7-2 and TRBJ2-1, with D unclear. Trimming shortened V by 4 bases and J by 2 bases, and 9 bases separated the two germline ends. Germline V gene sequence: CDR1 SGHTA, CDR2 FQGNSA. The CDR3 contains 14 residues. The CDR3 DNA is TGTGCCAGCAGCTCCGGGTACCCCTACAATGAGCAGTTCTTC. Translation: CASSSGYPYNEQFF.

This sequence joins TRBV5-4 and TRBJ2-3; TRBD1 agrees at 10 bases. The junction had 6 bases not matched to a gene; V was cut back by 2 bases and J by 3 bases. The germline V gene has CDR1 SGHNT and CDR2 YYREEE (reference sequence). This CDR3 comprises 16 residues. The CDR3 region is CASSFSGQGRTDTQYF. The CDR3 DNA sequence: TGTGCCAGCAGCTTCTCGGGACAGGGGAGAACAGATACGCAGTATTTT.

V usage is TRBV18 and J usage is TRBJ1-2; D remains ambiguous. The CDR3 consists of 14 residues. V was trimmed by 6 bases and J by 0 bases, leaving 11 bases between them. Germline V gives CDR1 KGHSH, CDR2 LQKENI. The CDR3 here is CASSPAVPNYGYTF. The CDR3 DNA sequence: TGTGCCAGCTCCCCCGCGGTCCCTAACTATGGCTACACCTTC.

The chain recombines TRBV24-1 with TRBJ2-1, with D possibly TRBD2 on 6 matching bases. V shed 6 bases and J shed 7 bases, with 9 bases lying between them. From germline, CDR1 is KGHDR and CDR2 SFDVKD. The CDR3 runs to 12 residues. The CDR3 DNA reads as TGTGCCACCAGTTCGGGGGTTAATGAGCAGTTCTTC. It translates to CATSSGVNEQFF.

The chain has TRBV30 and TRBJ2-5; TRBD2 aligns across 12 bases. V lost 5 bases to trimming and J lost 5 bases; unmatched junction nucleotides: 15. CDR1 GTSNPN and CDR2 SVGIG come from the germline V gene (reference sequence). CDR3 size: 17 residues. The CDR3 spells CAWGTSGRRLEEETQYF. The DNA of the CDR3 is TGTGCCTGGGGTACTAGCGGGAGGAGGTTGGAGGAGGAGACCCAGTACTTC.

This chain joins TRBV21-1 and TRBJ1-2; TRBD1 is the table's D call, not checked against the DNA. TRBV21-1 is a known pseudogene. The CDR3 totals 17 residues. The CDR3 reads CASSNRGIARSTYGYTF. The CDR3 DNA sequence: TGTGCCAGCAGCAATAGGGGTATAGCCCGCTCGACTTATGGCTACACCTTC.

The CDR3 loop reads CASSLGHTTTDTQYF. In DNA, the CDR3 is TGCGCCAGCAGCTTAGGACACACGACCACAGATACGCAGTATTTT. V is TRBV5-1 and J is TRBJ2-3; D perhaps matches TRBD1 (5 bases). With 2 bases removed from V and 2 bases from J, the gap between germline ends came to 12 bases. CDR1 and CDR2 (germline): SGHRS, YFSETQ. The CDR3 is 15 residues long. Supplemented by reference TRBV5-1 and TRBJ2-3, the full variable domain reads KAGVTQTPRYLIKTRGQQVTLSCSPISGHRSVSWYQQTPGQGLQFLFEYFSETQRNKGNFPGRFSGRQFSNSRSEMNVSTLELGDSALYLCASSLGHTTTDTQYFGPGTRLTVL.

The chain joins TRBV7-9 to TRBJ1-3; maybe TRBD1 (6 bases). This CDR3 has 14 residues. Per the germline V gene, CDR1 is SEHNR and CDR2 is FQNEAQ (reference sequence). Trimming stripped 5 bases from V and 0 bases from J, with 8 bases between. Here the CDR3 reads CASSTGFSGNTIYF. CDR3 in DNA: TGTGCCAGCAGCACAGGGTTCTCTGGAAACACCATATATTTT.

The V call is TRBV27, the J call TRBJ1-2; 8 positions match TRBD1. CDR1 is MNHEY and CDR2 is SMNVEV in the germline V gene (reference sequence). The junction had 3 bases not matched to a gene; V was cut back by 5 bases and J by 4 bases. This CDR3 is 13 amino acids long. This chain's CDR3 is CASSLQGGYGYTF. The CDR3 DNA reads as TGTGCCAGCAGTCTACAGGGGGGCTATGGCTACACCTTC.

The chain is built from TRBV14 and TRBJ2-5, with a tentative D call TRBD2 (6 bases). Germline V CDR1 and CDR2: SGHDN, FVKESK. This CDR3 spans 13 amino acids. The V and J ends lost 3 bases and 4 bases respectively, with 9 bases between them. The CDR3 DNA is TGTGCCAGCAGCCAGCCGGGAGCAGAGACCCAGTACTTC. Translated: CASSQPGAETQYF.

With regard to this clone: Other DNA variants within this sample encode the same CDR3. The chain couples TRBV18 to TRBJ2-7, with a tentative D call TRBD1 (8 bases). CDR1 and CDR2 (germline): KGHSH, LQKENI. The CDR3 has 14 residues. Trimming pared 3 bases from V and 5 bases from J, leaving 14 bases between. CDR3 sequence: CASSPRQGTNEQYV. The CDR3 nucleotides read TGTGCCAGCTCACCCCGACAGGGGACTAACGAGCAGTACGTC.

About this clone itself: A much larger clone differs from this one at a single base, so this may be a read error. The J gene is TRBJ1-2, the V gene TRBV5-4, with D unresolved. Per the germline V gene, CDR1 is SGHNT and CDR2 is YYREEE (reference sequence). This CDR3 is 12 amino acids long. Between the trimmed V and J ends, which lost 4 bases and 4 bases, there was a span of 8 bases. This CDR3 is CASSTERYGYTF. The CDR3, as DNA: TGTGCCAGCAGCACAGAACGCTATGGCTACACCTTC.

The genes are TRBV9 and TRBJ2-2; 9 bases agree with TRBD2. Unmatched junction bases numbered 6, after V lost 2 bases and J lost 1 base. The CDR3 runs 17 residues. Germline V gene lookup returns CDR1 SGDLS and CDR2 YYNGEE. CDR3 protein: CASSVYGTSQNTGELFF. CDR3 sequence (DNA): TGTGCCAGCAGCGTGTACGGGACTAGCCAGAACACCGGGGAGCTGTTTTTT. The whole variable domain, remainder taken from reference TRBV9 and TRBJ2-2, is DSGVTQTPKHLITATGQRVTLRCSPRSGDLSVYWYQQSLDQGLQFLIQYYNGEERAKGNILERFSAQQFPDLHSELNLSSLELGDSALYFCASSVYGTSQNTGELFFGEGSRLTVL.

This chain links TRBV5-8 with TRBJ1-1; D may be TRBD1 (5 bases). The CDR3 contains 15 residues. Trimming took off 6 bases at V and 1 base at J, with 16 bases between the two ends. Germline V gene data show CDR1 as SGHTS and CDR2 as YDEGEE. The CDR3 region is CASKKEEGRNTEAFF. The CDR3 DNA reads TGTGCCAGCAAAAAAGAGGAGGGGCGGAACACTGAAGCTTTCTTT. The full variable domain, completed using reference TRBV5-8 and TRBJ1-1, is EAGVTQSPTHLIKTRGQQATLRCSPISGHTSVYWYQQALGLGLQFLLWYDEGEERNRGNFPPRFSGRQFPNYSSELNVNALELEDSALYLCASKKEEGRNTEAFFGQGTRLTVV.

The rearrangement uses TRBV5-1 and TRBJ2-5; D perhaps matches TRBD1 (6 bases). The germline V gene has CDR1 SGHRS and CDR2 YFSETQ. The CDR3 has 13 amino acids. V dropped 7 bases and J dropped 7 bases, with 17 bases sitting between them. CDR3 in DNA: TGCGCCAGCGCAACTGGACAGTCACTGACCCAGTACTTC. Encoded protein: CASATGQSLTQYF.